This TCR beta chain was identified during a study of a mutant IDH1 vaccine in newly diagnosed glioma. In the study overall: Averaging around 42 years of age, treated patients were roughly 60% male and around 38% female. Study-wide results and caveats: Apparently, pseudoprogression bore no relation to changes among the top peripheral T cell clonotypes.

CDR3 length: 16 residues. Looked up from germline, CDR1 is MDHEN and CDR2 is SYDVKM. The V and J ends lost 7 bases and 6 bases respectively, with 24 bases between them. Here immunoSEQ multiplex PCR was the method, and the copy in TCRdb shows in-frame clones only, minus some. The table records around 60,000 clones, 70% to 90% of them present only once. Time point meaning: week 23, last vaccination. Doses consisted of 300 ug of mutant IDH1 20-mer peptide each, paired with topical imiquimod. Regarding this clone: As yet, its antigen is unknown.

V and J are TRBV28 and TRBJ1-1; maybe TRBD1 (6 bases). The receptor was isolated from a man younger than 45 with glioma. Sequencing was performed on PBMCs, taken from a glioma patient whose treatment included an IDH1 peptide vaccine. The CDR3 nucleotides read TGTGCCAGCACCTTCGAGGGGGGGGATTGGCGGCCTGAAGCTTTCTTT. This sequence encodes CASTFEGGDWRPEAFF.